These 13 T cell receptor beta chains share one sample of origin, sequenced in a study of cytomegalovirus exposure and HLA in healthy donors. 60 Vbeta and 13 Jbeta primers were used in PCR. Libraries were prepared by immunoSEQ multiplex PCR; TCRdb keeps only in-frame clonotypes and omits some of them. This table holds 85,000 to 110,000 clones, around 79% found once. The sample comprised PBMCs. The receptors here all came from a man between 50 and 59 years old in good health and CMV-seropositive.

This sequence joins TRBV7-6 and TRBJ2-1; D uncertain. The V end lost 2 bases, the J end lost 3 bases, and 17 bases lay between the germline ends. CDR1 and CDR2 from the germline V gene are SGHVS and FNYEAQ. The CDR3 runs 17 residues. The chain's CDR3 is CASSLLLPSSGYNEQFF. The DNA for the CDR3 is TGTGCCAGCAGCTTATTGTTACCTAGTTCGGGCTACAATGAGCAGTTCTTC.

CDR3 nucleotide sequence: TGTGCCAGCAGCTTAGTGGTCGCTGAGGGCGAGCAGTACTTC. Protein: CASSLVVAEGEQYF. The genes are TRBV7-2 and TRBJ2-7, with D perhaps TRBD2 (5 bases). The CDR3 runs 14 residues. Germline V gene sequence: CDR1 SGHTA, CDR2 FQGNSA. V gave up 1 base and J gave up 6 bases, with 13 bases separating them.

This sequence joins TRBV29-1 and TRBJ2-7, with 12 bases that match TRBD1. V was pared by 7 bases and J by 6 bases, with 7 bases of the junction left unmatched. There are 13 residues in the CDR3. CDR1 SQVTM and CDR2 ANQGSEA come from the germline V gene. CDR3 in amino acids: CSASGTGGFEQYF. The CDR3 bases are TGCAGCGCCTCCGGGACAGGGGGCTTCGAGCAGTACTTC.

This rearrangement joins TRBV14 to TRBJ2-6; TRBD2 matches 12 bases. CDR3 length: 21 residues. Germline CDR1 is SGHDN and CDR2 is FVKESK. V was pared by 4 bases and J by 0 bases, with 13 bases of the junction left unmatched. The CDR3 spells CASSPRGTSGRLISGANVLTF. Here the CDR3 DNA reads TGTGCCAGCAGCCCAAGGGGTACTAGCGGGAGGTTGATCTCTGGGGCCAACGTCCTGACTTTC. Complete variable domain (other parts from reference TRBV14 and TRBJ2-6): EAGVTQFPSHSVIEKGQTVTLRCDPISGHDNLYWYRRVMGKEIKFLLHFVKESKQDESGMPNNRFLAERTGGTYSTLKVQPAELEDSGVYFCASSPRGTSGRLISGANVLTFGAGSRLTVL.

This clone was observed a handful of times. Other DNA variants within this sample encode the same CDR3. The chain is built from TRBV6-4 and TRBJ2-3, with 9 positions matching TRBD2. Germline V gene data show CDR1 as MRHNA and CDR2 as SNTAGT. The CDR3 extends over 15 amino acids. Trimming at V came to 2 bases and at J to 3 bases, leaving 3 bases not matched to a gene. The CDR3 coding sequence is TGTGCCAGCAGTGACGGAGCGGGAGGTACAGATACGCAGTATTTT. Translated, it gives CASSDGAGGTDTQYF.

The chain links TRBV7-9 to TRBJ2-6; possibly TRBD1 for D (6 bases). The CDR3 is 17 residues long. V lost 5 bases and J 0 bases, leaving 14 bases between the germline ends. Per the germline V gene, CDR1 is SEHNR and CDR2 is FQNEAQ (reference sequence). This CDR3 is CASSKTGFGSGANVLTF. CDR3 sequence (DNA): TGTGCCAGCAGCAAAACAGGGTTCGGCTCTGGGGCCAACGTCCTGACTTTC.

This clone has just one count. The CDR3 reads CASSITTGGDEKLFF. The CDR3 DNA reads as TGTGCCAGCAGTATCACGACAGGGGGCGATGAAAAACTGTTTTTT. This sequence joins TRBV27 and TRBJ1-4; 10 bases line up with TRBD1. The CDR3 spans 15 residues. V shed 5 bases and J 6 bases; nucleotides not matched to a gene: 6. The germline V gene encodes CDR1 MNHEY and CDR2 SMNVEV (reference sequence).

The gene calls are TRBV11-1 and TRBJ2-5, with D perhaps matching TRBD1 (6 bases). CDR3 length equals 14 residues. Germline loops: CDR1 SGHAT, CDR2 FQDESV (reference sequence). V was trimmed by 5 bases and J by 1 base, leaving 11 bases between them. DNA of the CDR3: TGTGCCAGCAGCCCGACAGGAGGCCAAGAGACCCAGTACTTC. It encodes CASSPTGGQETQYF.

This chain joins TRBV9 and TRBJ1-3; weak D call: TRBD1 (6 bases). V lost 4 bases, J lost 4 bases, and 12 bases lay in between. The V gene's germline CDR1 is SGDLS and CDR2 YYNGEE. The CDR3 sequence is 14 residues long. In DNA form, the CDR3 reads TGTGCCAGCAGCCGACCAGGGGCAGGAAACACCATATATTTT. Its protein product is CASSRPGAGNTIYF.

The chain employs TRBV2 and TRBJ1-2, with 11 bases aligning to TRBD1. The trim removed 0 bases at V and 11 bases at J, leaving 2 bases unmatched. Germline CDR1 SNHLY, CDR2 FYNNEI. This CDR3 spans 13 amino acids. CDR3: CASSEAGTGGYTF. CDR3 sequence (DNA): TGTGCCAGCAGTGAAGCCGGGACAGGGGGATACACCTTC.

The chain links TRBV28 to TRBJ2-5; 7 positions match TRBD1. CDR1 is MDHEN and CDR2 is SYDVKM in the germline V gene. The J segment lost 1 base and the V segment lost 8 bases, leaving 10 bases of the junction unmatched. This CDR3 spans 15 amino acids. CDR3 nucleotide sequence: TGTGCCAGCGCGGATACAGGGGTCGGCCAAGAGACCCAGTACTTC. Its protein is CASADTGVGQETQYF.

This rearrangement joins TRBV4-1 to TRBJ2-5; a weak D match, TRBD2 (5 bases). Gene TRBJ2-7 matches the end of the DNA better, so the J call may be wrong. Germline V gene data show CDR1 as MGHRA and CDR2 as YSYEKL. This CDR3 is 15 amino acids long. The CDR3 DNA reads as TGCGCCAGCAGCCAAGCGGCCCCGGGAATCGACGAGCAGTACTTC. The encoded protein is CASSQAAPGIDEQYF.

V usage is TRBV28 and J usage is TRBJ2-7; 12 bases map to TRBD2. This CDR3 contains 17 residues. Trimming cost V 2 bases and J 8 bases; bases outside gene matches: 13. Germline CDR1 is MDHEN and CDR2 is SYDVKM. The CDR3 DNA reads TGTGCCAGCAGTTTAAGAGGGCTAGCGGGGGGGGCCCGCAAGCAGTACTTC. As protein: CASSLRGLAGGARKQYF.